Listed below are T cell receptor beta chains from one sample, sequenced in a study of cytomegalovirus exposure and HLA in healthy donors. The method was immunoSEQ multiplex PCR; TCRdb's version includes in-frame clones alone and lacks a portion of them. The sample shows 64,000 or so clones, about 73% of them seen only once. Sequences were obtained from PBMCs. These receptors all stem from a woman aged 50 to 60 in good health and CMV-seropositive. Both conserved end residues are part of each CDR3. The order of the fields is D gene, J gene, clone size, V gene, CDR3 protein, CDR3 DNA. The D gene is left open where the match is weak. The size entry is marked missing in some rows and otherwise reads once, few, many or a size class.

D gene: .
J gene: TRBJ1-2
clone size: .
V gene: TRBV14
CDR3 protein: CASSQDPRANYGYTF
CDR3 DNA: TGTGCCAGCAGCCAAGATCCCCGGGCTAACTATGGCTACACCTTC

D gene: TRBD1
J gene: TRBJ1-3
clone size: .
V gene: TRBV10-2
CDR3 protein: CASIRTGGNTIYF
CDR3 DNA: TGCGCCAGCATCCGGACAGGGGGAAACACCATATATTTT

D gene: TRBD2
J gene: TRBJ2-3
clone size: .
V gene: TRBV6-4
CDR3 protein: CASSESGGGADTQYF
CDR3 DNA: TGTGCCAGCAGTGAATCGGGAGGCGGAGCAGATACGCAGTATTTT

D gene: TRBD2
J gene: TRBJ2-7
clone size: few
V gene: TRBV7-2
CDR3 protein: CASSLGRPGLASLKEQYF
CDR3 DNA: TGTGCCAGCAGCTTAGGTCGCCCAGGACTAGCGTCCTTAAAAGAGCAGTACTTC

D gene: TRBD1
J gene: TRBJ1-3
clone size: .
V gene: TRBV4-1
CDR3 protein: CASSQPWDRDSGNTIYF
CDR3 DNA: TGCGCCAGCAGCCAGCCCTGGGACAGAGATTCTGGAAACACCATATATTTT

D gene: TRBD2
J gene: TRBJ2-7
clone size: .
V gene: TRBV7-2
CDR3 protein: CASSFPSGRLSYEQYF
CDR3 DNA: TGTGCCAGCAGCTTCCCTAGCGGGAGACTCTCCTACGAGCAGTACTTC

D gene: .
J gene: TRBJ1-3
clone size: .
V gene: TRBV28
CDR3 protein: CASSLSESIYF
CDR3 DNA: TGTGCCAGCAGTTTGTCCGAGTCCATATATTTT

D gene: TRBD2
J gene: TRBJ2-7
clone size: .
V gene: TRBV27
CDR3 protein: CASRRAGGPHEQYF
CDR3 DNA: TGTGCCAGTAGGCGCGCGGGAGGGCCCCACGAGCAGTACTTC

D gene: .
J gene: TRBJ1-3
clone size: .
V gene: TRBV14
CDR3 protein: CASSQRSGFDSGNTIYF
CDR3 DNA: TGTGCCAGCAGCCAGCGGTCCGGATTCGACTCTGGAAACACCATATATTTT

D gene: TRBD1
J gene: TRBJ2-7
clone size: once
V gene: TRBV4-1
CDR3 protein: CASSQDQGQGANEQYF
CDR3 DNA: TGCGCCAGCAGCCAAGATCAGGGACAGGGGGCGAACGAGCAGTACTTC

D gene: .
J gene: TRBJ2-7
clone size: once
V gene: TRBV11-1
CDR3 protein: CASSLQGNPSYEQYF
CDR3 DNA: TGTGCCAGCAGCCTACAGGGAAACCCATCCTACGAGCAGTACTTC

D gene: .
J gene: TRBJ1-1
clone size: .
V gene: TRBV5-6
CDR3 protein: CASSLRQSNTEAFF
CDR3 DNA: TGTGCCAGCAGCTTGCGACAGTCGAACACTGAAGCTTTCTTT

D gene: TRBD1
J gene: TRBJ1-5
clone size: .
V gene: TRBV6-6
CDR3 protein: CASSQDRASNQPQHF
CDR3 DNA: TGTGCCAGCAGTCAGGACAGGGCAAGCAATCAGCCCCAGCATTTT

D gene: .
J gene: TRBJ2-1
clone size: .
V gene: TRBV9
CDR3 protein: CASSVRGGIYNEQFF
CDR3 DNA: TGTGCCAGCAGCGTTAGGGGGGGTATCTACAATGAGCAGTTCTTC

D gene: .
J gene: TRBJ2-3
clone size: .
V gene: TRBV7-2
CDR3 protein: CASSLGPGSTDTQYF
CDR3 DNA: TGTGCCAGCAGCTTAGGGCCAGGGAGCACAGATACGCAGTATTTT

D gene: TRBD2
J gene: TRBJ2-7
clone size: .
V gene: TRBV5-6
CDR3 protein: CASLAGLGSYEQYF
CDR3 DNA: TGTGCCAGTCTTGCGGGACTAGGGTCCTACGAGCAGTACTTC

D gene: TRBD2
J gene: TRBJ2-1
clone size: few
V gene: TRBV28
CDR3 protein: CASSGTSGGQTTVFF
CDR3 DNA: TGTGCCAGCAGTGGGACTAGCGGAGGCCAAACGACAGTCTTCTTC

D gene: TRBD2
J gene: TRBJ2-5
clone size: .
V gene: TRBV2
CDR3 protein: CASSGLLAGTKQETQYF
CDR3 DNA: TGTGCCAGCAGTGGGTTACTAGCGGGGACTAAACAAGAGACCCAGTACTTC

D gene: .
J gene: TRBJ2-4
clone size: once
V gene: TRBV10-2
CDR3 protein: CASSDGGLSKNIQYF
CDR3 DNA: TGCGCCAGCAGTGATGGGGGACTCTCCAAAAACATTCAGTACTTC

D gene: .
J gene: TRBJ2-6
clone size: .
V gene: TRBV23-1
CDR3 protein: CASTFGEGTGANVLTF
CDR3 DNA: TGCGCCAGCACGTTCGGGGAAGGTACTGGGGCCAACGTCCTGACTTTC

D gene: TRBD2
J gene: TRBJ2-3
clone size: .
V gene: TRBV5-5
CDR3 protein: CASSGGVGSLTDTQYF
CDR3 DNA: TGTGCCAGCAGCGGGGGGGTCGGATCCCTCACAGATACGCAGTATTTT

D gene: TRBD2
J gene: TRBJ2-3
clone size: .
V gene: TRBV30
CDR3 protein: CAWSVLAGGPADTQYF
CDR3 DNA: TGTGCCTGGAGTGTCCTCGCGGGAGGGCCCGCAGATACGCAGTATTTT

D gene: TRBD2
J gene: TRBJ2-3
clone size: .
V gene: TRBV10-3
CDR3 protein: CAISDAGGPTDTQYF
CDR3 DNA: TGTGCCATCAGTGACGCGGGGGGCCCTACAGATACGCAGTATTTT

D gene: TRBD2
J gene: TRBJ2-5
clone size: .
V gene: TRBV7-2
CDR3 protein: CASSYGTSGRRLGETQYF
CDR3 DNA: TGTGCCAGCAGCTACGGGACTAGCGGGAGAAGGCTTGGAGAGACCCAGTACTTC

D gene: .
J gene: TRBJ2-3
clone size: .
V gene: TRBV5-1
CDR3 protein: CASSWTEISTDTQYF
CDR3 DNA: TGCGCCAGCAGCTGGACAGAGATTAGCACAGATACGCAGTATTTT

D gene: .
J gene: TRBJ2-3
clone size: .
V gene: TRBV7-6
CDR3 protein: CASSLATDTQYF
CDR3 DNA: TGTGCCAGCAGCTTGGCCACAGATACGCAGTATTTT

D gene: TRBD1
J gene: TRBJ1-4
clone size: .
V gene: TRBV7-6
CDR3 protein: CASSTRTGPPTTNEKLFF
CDR3 DNA: TGTGCCAGCAGCACCCGGACAGGGCCCCCGACAACTAATGAAAAACTGTTTTTT

D gene: TRBD1
J gene: TRBJ1-3
clone size: .
V gene: TRBV4-3
CDR3 protein: CASSQEWDRISSGNTIYF
CDR3 DNA: TGCGCCAGCAGCCAAGAATGGGACAGAATCAGCTCTGGAAACACCATATATTTT

D gene: TRBD1
J gene: TRBJ1-5
clone size: .
V gene: TRBV7-8
CDR3 protein: CASSSPGQGLRGNQPQHF
CDR3 DNA: TGTGCCAGCAGCTCGCCGGGACAGGGGCTTAGGGGCAATCAGCCCCAGCATTTT

D gene: TRBD1
J gene: TRBJ2-5
clone size: .
V gene: TRBV10-1
CDR3 protein: CASSESRETGGTWETQYF
CDR3 DNA: TGCGCCAGCAGTGAGTCCCGAGAGACAGGGGGTACCTGGGAGACCCAGTACTTC

D gene: TRBD1
J gene: TRBJ1-1
clone size: .
V gene: TRBV10-3
CDR3 protein: CAISWDRGDTEAFF
CDR3 DNA: TGTGCCATCAGTTGGGACAGGGGAGACACTGAAGCTTTCTTT

D gene: .
J gene: TRBJ1-1
clone size: .
V gene: TRBV10-2
CDR3 protein: CASSDRGEAEAFF
CDR3 DNA: TGCGCCAGCAGTGACAGGGGTGAAGCTGAAGCTTTCTTT

D gene: .
J gene: TRBJ2-5
clone size: .
V gene: TRBV11-2
CDR3 protein: CASSLDLGQGRETQYF
CDR3 DNA: TGTGCCAGCAGCTTAGATCTAGGCCAGGGTCGAGAGACCCAGTACTTC

D gene: TRBD1
J gene: TRBJ2-7
clone size: .
V gene: TRBV5-1
CDR3 protein: CASSFRDRGIHEQYF
CDR3 DNA: TGCGCCAGCAGCTTCCGGGACAGGGGTATCCACGAGCAGTACTTC

D gene: .
J gene: TRBJ2-3
clone size: .
V gene: TRBV15
CDR3 protein: CATSKDIRGGTDTQYF
CDR3 DNA: TGTGCCACCAGCAAAGACATCCGGGGAGGCACAGATACGCAGTATTTT

D gene: .
J gene: TRBJ1-5
clone size: .
V gene: TRBV6-4
CDR3 protein: CASRVRRVTNQPQHF
CDR3 DNA: TGTGCCAGCAGAGTCCGCAGGGTCACCAATCAGCCCCAGCATTTT

D gene: TRBD2
J gene: TRBJ2-1
clone size: .
V gene: TRBV27
CDR3 protein: CASRLAGRNEQFF
CDR3 DNA: TGTGCCAGCAGACTAGCGGGGCGAAATGAGCAGTTCTTC

D gene: TRBD2
J gene: TRBJ2-1
clone size: .
V gene: TRBV27
CDR3 protein: CASSLFQLAGGPPYNEQFF
CDR3 DNA: TGTGCCAGCAGTTTATTTCAACTAGCGGGAGGCCCACCCTACAATGAGCAGTTCTTC

D gene: TRBD1
J gene: TRBJ1-2
clone size: .
V gene: TRBV28
CDR3 protein: CASSFPSDRGQVYGYTF
CDR3 DNA: TGTGCCAGCAGTTTCCCCTCCGACAGGGGGCAAGTCTATGGCTACACCTTC

D gene: .
J gene: TRBJ2-3
clone size: few
V gene: TRBV12-5
CDR3 protein: CASGSGASENTDTQYF
CDR3 DNA: TGTGCTAGTGGTTCTGGGGCTAGCGAGAACACAGATACGCAGTATTTT

D gene: TRBD2
J gene: TRBJ2-7
clone size: few
V gene: TRBV4-1
CDR3 protein: CASSQASGHGGGSYEQYF
CDR3 DNA: TGCGCCAGCAGCCAAGCCTCTGGGCACGGGGGGGGCTCCTACGAGCAGTACTTC

D gene: .
J gene: TRBJ1-2
clone size: .
V gene: TRBV2
CDR3 protein: CASSERQVYGYTF
CDR3 DNA: TGTGCCAGCAGTGAAAGGCAGGTCTATGGCTACACCTTC

D gene: TRBD1
J gene: TRBJ2-7
clone size: .
V gene: TRBV4-3
CDR3 protein: CASSQVARGLSYEQYF
CDR3 DNA: TGCGCCAGCAGCCAAGTGGCCAGGGGGCTCTCCTACGAGCAGTACTTC

D gene: TRBD1
J gene: TRBJ2-1
clone size: .
V gene: TRBV6-6
CDR3 protein: CASSTGTAYNEQFF
CDR3 DNA: TGTGCCAGCAGCACCGGGACAGCTTACAATGAGCAGTTCTTC

D gene: TRBD1
J gene: TRBJ2-5
clone size: .
V gene: TRBV29-1
CDR3 protein: CSVEDVAGQGGETQYF
CDR3 DNA: TGCAGCGTTGAAGACGTGGCGGGACAGGGAGGAGAGACCCAGTACTTC

D gene: TRBD1
J gene: TRBJ2-7
clone size: few
V gene: TRBV19
CDR3 protein: CASSTDTTGTGFSYEQYF
CDR3 DNA: TGTGCCAGTAGTACCGATACAACCGGGACAGGGTTCTCCTACGAGCAGTACTTC

D gene: .
J gene: TRBJ2-7
clone size: .
V gene: TRBV7-9
CDR3 protein: CASSNQLGSLEQYF
CDR3 DNA: TGTGCCAGCAGCAATCAACTAGGGTCGCTCGAGCAGTACTTC

D gene: TRBD2
J gene: TRBJ2-2
clone size: .
V gene: TRBV19
CDR3 protein: CASSISGWSGGRRSGELFF
CDR3 DNA: TGTGCCAGTAGTATAAGCGGTTGGTCGGGGGGGCGGCGGTCGGGGGAGCTGTTTTTT

D gene: TRBD2
J gene: TRBJ2-7
clone size: .
V gene: TRBV28
CDR3 protein: CASSSLAGDRDEQYF
CDR3 DNA: TGTGCCAGCAGTTCACTAGCGGGAGATCGGGACGAGCAGTACTTC

D gene: .
J gene: TRBJ1-5
clone size: .
V gene: TRBV5-1
CDR3 protein: CASSEGSSNQPQHF
CDR3 DNA: TGCGCCAGCAGCGAGGGATCCAGCAATCAGCCCCAGCATTTT

D gene: TRBD1
J gene: TRBJ2-7
clone size: .
V gene: TRBV27
CDR3 protein: CASSSGQGFHEQYF
CDR3 DNA: TGTGCCAGCAGTTCGGGACAGGGTTTCCACGAGCAGTACTTC

D gene: TRBD1
J gene: TRBJ1-4
clone size: .
V gene: TRBV6-4
CDR3 protein: CASSRGPNEKLFF
CDR3 DNA: TGTGCCAGCAGCAGGGGGCCTAATGAAAAACTGTTTTTT